This T cell receptor beta chain was recorded in a study of cytomegalovirus exposure and HLA in healthy donors. This CDR3 spans 17 amino acids. Germline-derived CDR1 and CDR2 are SGHDT and YYEEEE. J lost 8 bases, V lost 4 bases, and 15 bases had no gene match. The PCR was carried out with 60 Vbeta primers and 13 Jbeta primers. Only in-frame clones appear in the TCRdb table, and some are missing; sequencing was by immunoSEQ multiplex PCR. The sample comprises about 110,000 clones, around 80% of which are singletons, and around 3% rests with the top ten. The source material was PBMCs. The origin of this receptor is a woman between 40 and 50 years old in good health and CMV-seronegative. This rearrangement joins TRBV5-6 to TRBJ2-1; 10 bases align to TRBD2. The CDR3 is CASSPPEPSGSSYEQFF. The DNA of the CDR3 is TGTGCCAGCAGCCCGCCCGAGCCTAGCGGGAGTTCGTATGAGCAGTTCTTC.